Each of the 6 T cell receptor beta chains below was sequenced from the same sample in a study of Graves' ophthalmopathy and Graves' hyperthyroidism. Beta-chain TCR CDR3 regions were amplified from RNA transcripts. First-round RT-PCR used HTBI primers; second-round multiplex PCR followed. TCRdb redid the calling of the multiplex PCR reads with MiXCR, one entry per CDR3 protein. The sample carries over a million distinct CDR3 sequences, less than 45% recorded once. Sequencing was carried out using peripheral blood or thyroid tissue (not recorded which). These receptors were taken from an adult man with Graves' hyperthyroidism.

This rearrangement joins TRBV5-6 to TRBJ2-5; D may be TRBD1 or TRBD2 (5 bases each). CDR1 is SGHDT and CDR2 is YYEEEE in the germline V gene. CDR3 length equals 15 residues. Trimming took off 3 bases at V and 3 bases at J, with 15 bases between the two ends. The CDR3: CASSSRGDSEETQYF. The CDR3 nucleotides are TGTGCCAGCAGCTCTAGGGGAGACTCAGAAGAGACCCAGTACTTC.

The table lists this clonotype with many counts. V is TRBV11-3 and J is TRBJ2-7; 9 bases match TRBD1. CDR1 is SGHNT, CDR2 YENEEA, per germline. After removal of 1 base from V and 7 bases from J, the junction contained 8 bases not matched to a gene. CDR3 size: 15 residues. The CDR3 is CASSLGGQGKSEQYF. CDR3 nucleotide sequence: TGTGCCAGCAGCTTAGGCGGACAGGGGAAGTCGGAGCAGTACTTC.

This clonotype showed up many times. The chain combines TRBV7-8 with TRBJ2-7, with D maybe TRBD2 (5 bases). Germline CDR1 SGHVS, CDR2 FQNEAQ. The CDR3 covers 15 residues. V gave up 1 base and J gave up 3 bases, with 13 bases separating them. CDR3 sequence: CASSLGPTAGYEQYF. DNA for the CDR3: TGTGCCAGCAGCTTAGGGCCAACGGCGGGCTACGAGCAGTACTTC.

The chain combines TRBV9 with TRBJ1-3, with a possible D match to TRBD1 (5 bases). The V end lost 4 bases, the J end lost 0 bases, and 20 bases lay between the germline ends. The CDR3 covers 18 residues. Germline CDR1 reads SGDLS; CDR2 reads YYNGEE. CDR3 amino acids: CASSLAPGVTYSGNTIYF. CDR3 coding DNA: TGTGCCAGCAGCTTGGCTCCGGGGGTGACCTACTCTGGAAACACCATATATTTT.

The V call is TRBV19, the J call TRBJ2-6; D is unresolved. V lost 7 bases, J lost 3 bases, and 10 bases lay in between. The CDR3 totals 14 residues. In germline, CDR1 is LNHDA, CDR2 SQIVND (reference sequence). The DNA for the CDR3 is TGTGCCAGTACCCCGAGCCTTGGGGCCAACGTCCTGACTTTC. Its protein is CASTPSLGANVLTF.

The chain recombines TRBV7-9 with TRBJ1-1, with TRBD1 matching over 7 bases. Per germline, CDR1 SEHNR and CDR2 FQNEAQ (reference sequence). The J segment lost 11 bases and the V segment lost 5 bases, leaving 14 bases of the junction unmatched. CDR3 length: 14 amino acids. The CDR3 loop reads CASSIQTGSRRAFF. In nucleotides, the CDR3 is TGTGCCAGCAGCATACAGACAGGGAGTCGGCGGGCTTTCTTT.